Only one count was recorded for the clone carrying this T cell receptor (beta chain). No antigen is known for it. This sample was taken from a study of T cells and copy number aberrations in small-cell lung cancer. The CDR3 totals 16 residues. Trimming removed 3 bases from V and 1 base from J, with 15 bases in between. CDR1 is SNHLY and CDR2 is FYNNEI in the germline V gene. A grid approach was used to sample three regions from each formalin-fixed paraffin-embedded tumor block. General study findings and limits: The study's sample size was small, so findings need validation. All specimens were formalin-fixed paraffin-embedded tissue, which is known to introduce sequencing artifacts.

Sequenced by immunoSEQ multiplex PCR; TCRdb stores in-frame clones only, minus some. The sample consists of hundreds of clones, 90% to 95% of them appearing once. This sequence joins TRBV2 and TRBJ1-1; D possibly corresponds to TRBD1 (6 bases). This sequence was found in a man in his forties or fifties with small cell lung cancer. The sequencing sample was made of tumor tissue. CDR3 loop: CASSDPGQGRNTEAFF. DNA for the CDR3: TGTGCCAGCAGTGACCCCGGGCAGGGGCGGAACACTGAAGCTTTCTTT.